The present entry profiles one T cell receptor (beta chain) with its context. Its antigen remains unidentified. All donors provided no fewer than one pre-ART and no fewer than two post-ART PBMC samples. An immunoSEQ assay, version v3.0, was performed at survey level. The repertoire was sequenced with immunoSEQ multiplex PCR; TCRdb's copy has only in-frame clones and lacks some. The table lists roughly 28,000 clones, 75% to 85% of them singletons. These data originate in a study of long-term antiretroviral therapy in people with HIV. General study points: Data on ART adherence, viral resistance or therapy changes were unavailable. Older ART regimens were possibly in use when the blood was collected between about 2003 and 2018. Despite increasing after ART, diversity remained lower than that of transplant donor controls.

This sequence was found in a man aged 40-49 years with HIV. Source: unsorted PBMCs, taken 0.3 years after starting antiretroviral therapy.

The CDR3 coding sequence is TGTGCCAGCAGTACAGGTGGGCAGCCCCAGCATTTT. Its translation is CASSTGGQPQHF. The chain carries TRBV2 and TRBJ1-5; D is perhaps TRBD1 (5 bases). CDR1 is SNHLY, CDR2 FYNNEI, per germline. Between the trimmed V and J ends, which lost 5 bases and 7 bases, there was a span of 9 bases. CDR3 length: 12 amino acids.